Shown below are 13 T cell receptor beta chains from a single sample sequenced in a study of T cell repertoires in cytomegalovirus infection. MiXCR, run by TCRdb on the reads, gives a single entry per CDR3 protein. Of around 530,000 distinct CDR3 sequences in the sample, about 25% were seen once. Sequencing input: PBMCs. Receptors originate from a human donor in good health (CMV status not recorded). Some clones in this sample may be carry-over from other donors' samples.

Only a few counts were recorded for this clonotype. The chain combines TRBV5-6 with TRBJ2-5; D gene unclear. The CDR3 totals 14 residues. The germline V gene has CDR1 SGHDT and CDR2 YYEEEE. V gave up 3 bases and J gave up 9 bases, with 18 bases separating them. The CDR3 coding sequence is TGTGCCAGCAGCTGGATGTCCGGTAATGTGGCCCAGTACTTC. Translating gives CASSWMSGNVAQYF.

This clonotype turned up a few times. The rearrangement links TRBV4-1 to TRBJ2-7, with 14 bases fitting TRBD2. The CDR3 extends over 17 amino acids. From germline, CDR1 is MGHRA and CDR2 YSYEKL. With V trimmed by 0 bases and J by 3 bases, 4 bases remained unmatched. The CDR3: CASSQDGTSGRGYEQYF. The CDR3 bases are TGCGCCAGCAGCCAAGATGGGACTAGCGGGAGAGGCTACGAGCAGTACTTC.

A few counts support this clonotype. The V and J genes are TRBV28 and TRBJ1-3; 10 bases are a match to TRBD1. The CDR3 runs to 16 residues. Germline assignment: CDR1 MDHEN and CDR2 SYDVKM. Trimming removed 5 bases from V and 11 bases from J; junction bases left unmatched: 15. CDR3 loop: CASSPPGTGESRAIYF. CDR3 nucleotide sequence: TGTGCCAGCAGTCCACCCGGGACAGGGGAGTCACGGGCCATATATTTT.

This clonotype was observed many times. CDR3: CASSLEGGGDRQPQHF. DNA for the CDR3: TGTGCCAGCAGCTTAGAAGGAGGGGGGGATCGGCAGCCCCAGCATTTT. This chain links TRBV7-9 with TRBJ1-5, with D tentatively TRBD1 (6 bases). Germline V lookup: CDR1 SEHNR, CDR2 FQNEAQ (reference sequence). Trimming removed 1 base at V and 7 bases at J, with 17 bases between. The CDR3 has 16 residues. Full variable domain (missing parts from reference TRBV7-9 and TRBJ1-5): DTGVSQNPRHKITKRGQNVTFRCDPISEHNRLYWYRQTLGQGPEFLTYFQNEAQLEKSRLLSDRFSAERPKGSFSTLEIQRTEQGDSAMYLCASSLEGGGDRQPQHFGDGTRLSIL.

Only a few counts were recorded for this clonotype. The chain links TRBV19 to TRBJ2-3; the match to TRBD2 covers 7 bases. Germline trimming cut 5 bases from V and 7 bases from J; bases unmatched to any gene: 6. CDR1 and CDR2 (germline): LNHDA, SQIVND (reference sequence). This CDR3 is built from 13 residues. CDR3 in amino acids: CASSALLAYTQYF. The CDR3 nucleotides are TGTGCCAGTAGTGCACTACTAGCGTATACGCAGTATTTT.

This chain uses TRBV7-2 with TRBJ1-1; possible D gene TRBD1, 6 bases. Germline assignment: CDR1 SGHTA and CDR2 FQGNSA. Deletions cut 5 bases from V and 1 base from J, with 14 bases between. CDR3 length: 15 amino acids. CDR3 sequence (DNA): TGTGCCAGCAGCACCCTACCGGGACAGAACACTGAAGCTTTCTTT. Amino acid sequence: CASSTLPGQNTEAFF.

This clonotype has at least ten counts. V gene TRBV7-2 combines with J gene TRBJ2-1; D gene uncertain. This CDR3 is 13 amino acids long. Germline CDR1 SGHTA, CDR2 FQGNSA. V was pared by 2 bases and J by 12 bases, with 14 bases between. The CDR3 coding sequence is TGTGCCAGCAGCTTATCCACTTGGACCGGGCAGTTCTTC. It encodes CASSLSTWTGQFF.

The table lists this clonotype with many counts. The V and J genes are TRBV7-2 and TRBJ2-1, with D unresolved. The germline gives CDR1 SGHTA, CDR2 FQGNSA. The CDR3 spans 13 residues. V was shortened by 4 bases and J by 4 bases, with 8 bases between the two germline ends. The CDR3 spells CASSSLGYNEQFF. The CDR3 coding sequence is TGTGCCAGCAGCTCCCTAGGATACAATGAGCAGTTCTTC.

This clonotype was detected many times. The chain has TRBV19 and TRBJ2-1; 7 nucleotides align to TRBD2. Germline V CDR1 and CDR2: LNHDA, SQIVND (reference sequence). The CDR3 spans 14 residues. The J segment lost 5 bases and the V segment lost 2 bases, leaving 3 bases of the junction unmatched. CDR3 amino acids: CASSIQAGNNEQFF. CDR3 DNA sequence: TGTGCCAGTAGTATACAAGCGGGAAACAATGAGCAGTTCTTC.

Only a few counts were recorded for this clonotype. The rearrangement joins TRBV12-3 or TRBV12-4 to TRBJ2-2; 9 bases map to TRBD1. The CDR3 totals 18 residues. V lost 5 bases, J lost 1 base, and 11 bases stayed unmatched. Written as DNA, the CDR3 is TGTGCCAGCAGTGAGCTCCACAGGGGGCTAGGGAACACCGGGGAGCTGTTTTTT. This codes for CASSELHRGLGNTGELFF.

Only a few counts were recorded for this clonotype. The rearrangement links TRBV10-3 to TRBJ2-3; 8 bases map to TRBD2. In germline, CDR1 is ENHRY, CDR2 SYGVKD. The ends lost 8 bases at V and 6 bases at J; junction bases unmatched: 7. The CDR3 is 13 amino acids. Here the CDR3 reads CAIVSGRGDTQYF. The CDR3 nucleotides read TGTGCCATCGTCAGCGGGAGAGGGGATACGCAGTATTTT.

This chain joins TRBV6-1 and TRBJ2-7; D might be TRBD1 (6 bases). The germline V gene encodes CDR1 MNHNS and CDR2 SASEGT. V was shortened by 6 bases and J by 4 bases, with 10 bases between the two germline ends. The CDR3 length is 12 residues. The CDR3 is CASRPDRYEQYV. The DNA for the CDR3 is TGTGCCAGCAGACCGGACAGATACGAGCAGTACGTC.

This clonotype has more than one count but fewer than ten. This chain links TRBV5-1 with TRBJ2-1, with a possible D match to TRBD1 (6 bases). The V and J ends lost 0 bases and 6 bases respectively, with 13 bases between them. From germline, CDR1 is SGHRS and CDR2 YFSETQ. The CDR3 totals 15 residues. The CDR3 here is CASSLEQGTGNEQFF. The CDR3 DNA reads TGCGCCAGCAGCTTGGAGCAGGGGACGGGCAATGAGCAGTTCTTC.